This T cell receptor beta chain was documented in a study of CD8 T cells in ankylosing spondylitis. Preparation of TCR beta libraries was done by quantitative 5'-RACE with molecular barcodes. TCRdb used MiXCR to reprocess the 5' RACE reads, holding one entry per CDR3 protein. Of about 160,000 distinct CDR3 sequences listed, approximately 20% are singletons. V was pared by 2 bases and J by 1 base, with 8 bases between. Germline V gene lookup returns CDR1 ENHRY and CDR2 SYGVKD. The CDR3 covers 14 residues. The sample was blood, either unsorted or a sorted T cell fraction (not recorded which). The receptor was isolated from a male donor with ankylosing spondylitis or in good health (not recorded which). This chain connects TRBV10-3 to TRBJ1-2; D unclear. Here the CDR3 reads CAISEGLGNYGYTF. CDR3 DNA sequence: TGTGCCATCAGTGAGGGGTTAGGTAACTATGGCTACACCTTC.